Following are 10 T cell receptor beta chains from one sample sequenced in a study of blood T cell repertoires in COVID-19 (dated by TCRdb to about 2020). The library was built by means of the immunoSEQ multiplex PCR assay. What TCRdb holds here is the immuneACCESS table cut down to in-frame rearrangements. Part of the clones is not present; checked against another copy, under half of the missing clones reflect an unresolved V gene, and the others are unexplained. A total of 300,000 to 350,000 clones appear in this sample, around nine tenths of them only once. The ten top clones hold around 3.3% of the sample. The sequencing sample was made of peripheral blood. The source of these receptors is a woman aged 18-29 years who had recovered from COVID-19.

V is TRBV5-1 and J is TRBJ2-1, with D perhaps matching TRBD1 (6 bases). V lost 0 bases and J lost 8, with 12 bases in between. This CDR3 contains 14 residues. Germline V gene data show CDR1 as SGHRS and CDR2 as YFSETQ. The CDR3 coding sequence is TGCGCCAGCAGCTTGGCAGGGGCAGGGGATGAGCAGTTCTTC. It encodes CASSLAGAGDEQFF.

This clone has just a few counts. This chain joins TRBV9 and TRBJ2-5; 12 nucleotides match TRBD2. This CDR3 is 18 amino acids long. CDR1 SGDLS and CDR2 YYNGEE come from the germline V gene. V shed 0 bases and J 3 bases; nucleotides not matched to a gene: 9. The CDR3 loop reads CASSVGLAGGPGEETQYF. The CDR3, as DNA: TGTGCCAGCAGCGTAGGTCTAGCGGGAGGGCCGGGGGAAGAGACCCAGTACTTC.

This chain connects TRBV27 to TRBJ2-3, with 8 bases that match TRBD2. CDR1 is MNHEY, CDR2 SMNVEV, per germline (reference sequence). This CDR3 spans 16 amino acids. J lost 0 bases, V lost 2 bases, and 4 bases had no gene match. CDR3 bases: TGTGCCAGCAGTTTAGGGGCTAGCGGGAGCACAGATACGCAGTATTTT. Translated: CASSLGASGSTDTQYF.

The V call is TRBV11-3, the J call TRBJ1-4, with D possibly being TRBD1 (6 bases). V shed 4 bases and J shed 8 bases, with 11 bases lying between them. Germline V gives CDR1 SGHNT, CDR2 YENEEA. CDR3 length: 13 residues. The DNA for the CDR3 is TGTGCCAGCAGCTCTTCAGGGGAGGAAAAACTGTTTTTT. Its translation is CASSSSGEEKLFF.

This sequence joins TRBV7-9 and TRBJ2-3; a possible D gene is TRBD1 (5 bases). Deletions cut 3 bases from V and 3 bases from J, with 13 bases between. This CDR3 spans 15 amino acids. From germline, CDR1 is SEHNR and CDR2 FQNEAQ (reference sequence). CDR3 sequence reads: CASSFLLTETDTQYF. In DNA, the CDR3 is TGTGCCAGCAGCTTCCTTTTGACAGAAACAGATACGCAGTATTTT.

The gene calls are TRBV6-5 and TRBJ1-1; 7 bases agree with TRBD1. V lost 6 bases and J lost 0; bases outside the gene matches: 4. The CDR3 covers 14 residues. Per germline, CDR1 MNHEY and CDR2 SVGAGI. This CDR3 reads CASSQGVMNTEAFF. The CDR3 coding sequence is TGTGCCAGCAGCCAGGGGGTTATGAACACTGAAGCTTTCTTT.

This clone was detected once. V gene TRBV11-2 combines with J gene TRBJ1-5; D gene uncertain. CDR1 and CDR2 from the germline V gene are SGHAT and FQNNGV. The CDR3 contains 15 residues. The V end was cut by 5 bases, the J end by 0 bases, with 11 bases between. CDR3 amino acids: CASSVSSYSNQPQHF. CDR3 DNA sequence: TGTGCCAGCAGCGTCAGTAGCTATAGCAATCAGCCCCAGCATTTT.

The chain couples TRBV29-1 to TRBJ1-2; D perhaps matches TRBD1 (5 bases). Trimming took off 4 bases at V and 4 bases at J, with 10 bases between the two ends. Per germline, CDR1 SQVTM and CDR2 ANQGSEA. The CDR3 is 12 residues long. The CDR3 coding sequence is TGCAGCGTTGGCAGGGCCCGCTATGGCTACACCTTC. Protein: CSVGRARYGYTF.

V and J are TRBV11-3 and TRBJ2-1; D perhaps matches TRBD2 (5 bases). V lost 5 bases, J lost 5 bases, and 13 bases lay in between. This CDR3 is 14 amino acids long. Germline CDR1 SGHNT, CDR2 YENEEA. CDR3 bases: TGTGCCAGCAGCCTACTAGACTTAAACAATGAGCAGTTCTTC. Translating it yields CASSLLDLNNEQFF. Drawing the rest from reference TRBV11-3 and TRBJ2-1, the complete variable domain is EAGVVQSPRYKIIEKKQPVAFWCNPISGHNTLYWYLQNLGQGPELLIRYENEEAVDDSQLPKDRFSAERLKGVDSTLKIQPAELGDSAVYLCASSLLDLNNEQFFGPGTRLTVL.

The V call is TRBV9, the J call TRBJ1-1, with 8 bases that match TRBD1. The V gene's germline CDR1 is SGDLS and CDR2 YYNGEE. Trimming cost V 0 bases and J 5 bases; bases outside gene matches: 9. This CDR3 is built from 16 residues. This chain's CDR3 is CASSVGSGGQETEAFF. The CDR3 DNA reads as TGTGCCAGCAGCGTAGGGTCAGGGGGACAGGAGACTGAAGCTTTCTTT.